These 13 T cell receptor beta chains share one sample of origin, sequenced in a study of regulatory T cells in long-lasting Graves disease. This sample's time point: newly diagnosed GD, antithyroid drugs for less than 3 months. RNA from PBMCs was the source of the TCR library. Construction of the TCR beta libraries employed iRepertoire HTBI primers in conjunction with Arm-PCR of CDR3 regions. In TCRdb, the multiplex PCR reads were re-called with MiXCR into one record per CDR3 protein. The sample has hundreds of thousands of distinct CDR3 sequences; roughly 15% are singletons. The sample was also reused in another study, on T cells in Graves' hyperthyroidism and ophthalmopathy.

Specimen: peripheral blood mononuclear cells (PBMCs), collected at new diagnosis, from a patient treated with antithyroid drugs. The receptor source for this set is a young woman with Graves disease.

As regards this clonotype: A far larger clone is one nucleotide away, so this likely arose from a read error. The rearrangement uses TRBV3-1 and TRBJ1-5; D gene unclear. The V end was cut by 4 bases, the J end by 2 bases, with 12 bases between. This CDR3 contains 15 residues. Germline V gene data show CDR1 as LGHDT and CDR2 as YNNKEL (reference sequence). CDR3 sequence: CASSPQWGGNQPQHF. DNA for the CDR3: TGTGCCAGCAGCCCCCAGTGGGGTGGCAATCAGCCCCAGCATTTT.

This clonotype was seen only a few times. The chain joins TRBV20-1 to TRBJ1-3; unclear D gene. The CDR3 spans 14 residues. The V end was cut by 5 bases, the J end by 0 bases, with 11 bases between. The germline CDR1 and CDR2 sequences are DFQATT and SNEGSKA (reference sequence). The CDR3: CSAPSEFSGNTIYF. The CDR3 bases are TGCAGTGCTCCCTCGGAGTTCTCTGGAAACACCATATATTTT.

The table lists this clonotype with many counts. The rearrangement uses TRBV6-1 and TRBJ1-2; unclear D gene. The CDR3 spans 22 residues. Trimming removed 6 bases from V and 0 bases from J, with 35 bases in between. The germline V gene has CDR1 MNHNS and CDR2 SASEGT. This CDR3 reads CASSHGGQAVLGSHGANYGYTF. CDR3 sequence (DNA): TGTGCCAGCAGCCACGGCGGGCAGGCGGTCCTTGGTTCCCACGGAGCTAACTATGGCTACACCTTC.

This clonotype occurred many times. The genes are TRBV6-2 or TRBV6-3 and TRBJ2-3; tentatively, D is TRBD2 (6 bases). This CDR3 spans 16 amino acids. V was cut by 6 bases and J by 0 bases, with 16 bases left in between. Germline CDR1 MNHEY, CDR2 SVGEGT. The CDR3 reads CASRHRGAGSTDTQYF. Here the CDR3 DNA reads TGTGCCAGCAGGCACCGAGGGGCGGGGAGCACAGATACGCAGTATTTT.

This clonotype turned up a few times. This rearrangement joins TRBV27 to TRBJ1-1; 12 positions agree with TRBD1. V gave up 6 bases and J gave up 4 bases; unmatched junction bases: 3. Germline CDR1 reads MNHEY; CDR2 reads SMNVEV (reference sequence). The CDR3 sequence is 14 residues long. The CDR3 reads CASSMGQGATEAFF. The CDR3 nucleotides are TGTGCCAGCAGCATGGGACAGGGGGCCACTGAAGCTTTCTTT.

This clonotype has at least ten counts. The chain recombines TRBV28 with TRBJ2-5, with 7 nucleotides matching TRBD1. The V and J ends lost 6 bases and 10 bases, in that order; junction bases with no gene match: 17. There are 15 residues in the CDR3. CDR1 and CDR2 (germline): MDHEN, SYDVKM. This CDR3 is CASSTEGVVAGGQYF. The CDR3 coding sequence is TGTGCCAGCAGCACCGAAGGGGTGGTGGCAGGGGGCCAGTACTTC.

Ten or more counts support this clonotype. V and J are TRBV27 and TRBJ2-1; D possibly corresponds to TRBD2 (5 bases). Germline V lookup: CDR1 MNHEY, CDR2 SMNVEV (reference sequence). The V end was cut by 4 bases, the J end by 3 bases, with 10 bases between. The length of the CDR3 is 14 residues. The CDR3 coding sequence is TGTGCCAGCAGTTCGGGATATAACTACAATGAGCAGTTCTTC. It translates to CASSSGYNYNEQFF.

This clonotype was observed a handful of times. The chain links TRBV15 to TRBJ1-4, with D unresolved. CDR1 is LNHNV, CDR2 YYDKDF, per germline (reference sequence). V was shortened by 2 bases and J by 5 bases, with 6 bases between the two germline ends. The CDR3 has 13 amino acids. As DNA, the CDR3 is TGTGCCACCAGCAGACAGTGGAATGAAAAACTGTTTTTT. Translated: CATSRQWNEKLFF.

This clonotype was detected many times. The V and J genes are TRBV25-1 and TRBJ2-1; possible D gene TRBD1, 6 bases. The V end was cut by 4 bases, the J end by 3 bases, with 10 bases between. CDR1 MGHDK and CDR2 SYGVNS come from the germline V gene. CDR3 length: 14 amino acids. Here the CDR3 reads CASSGTGYYNEQFF. CDR3 in DNA: TGTGCCAGCAGTGGAACAGGGTACTACAATGAGCAGTTCTTC.

This clonotype appeared a few times. The chain combines TRBV28 with TRBJ1-4, with TRBD1 matching over 9 bases. V was pared by 4 bases and J by 10 bases, with 10 bases of the junction left unmatched. The CDR3 is 15 amino acids. CDR1 and CDR2 from the germline V gene are MDHEN and SYDVKM. CDR3 nucleotide sequence: TGTGCCAGCAGTTCTCCCGGGACAGGGAGCAGAAAACTGTTTTTT. It yields the protein CASSSPGTGSRKLFF.

This clonotype was detected ten times or more. A junction boundary mismatches the germline segment, possibly from a read error. The chain combines TRBV7-9 with TRBJ2-1; the D gene is possibly TRBD1 (6 bases). CDR1 SEHNR and CDR2 FQNEAQ come from the germline V gene (reference sequence). The CDR3 covers 16 residues. CDR3 sequence reads: CASSSMDSGPVDEQFF. CDR3 nucleotides: TGTGCCAGCAGCTCAATGGACAGTGGGCCCGTTGATGAGCAATTCTTC.

The genes are TRBV7-9 and TRBJ2-2; 9 bases align to TRBD1. The trim removed 3 bases at V and 4 bases at J, leaving 3 bases unmatched. CDR1 SEHNR and CDR2 FQNEAQ come from the germline V gene (reference sequence). The CDR3 extends over 15 amino acids. The CDR3 loop reads CASSFRDRVTGELFF. The CDR3 DNA sequence: TGTGCCAGCAGCTTCAGGGACAGGGTCACCGGGGAGCTGTTTTTT.

Notes on this clonotype: This may arise from a read error, as a much more abundant clone is one base away. V usage is TRBV6-1 and J usage is TRBJ2-3; 7 positions agree with TRBD1. The CDR3 has 15 residues. After removal of 7 bases from V and 8 bases from J, the junction contained 15 bases not matched to a gene. The germline CDR1 and CDR2 sequences are MNHNS and SASEGT. For the CDR3, the DNA is TGTGCCAGCAATGAGACAGGGCACTCACAGATTACGCAGTATTTT. It yields the protein CASNETGHSQITQYF.